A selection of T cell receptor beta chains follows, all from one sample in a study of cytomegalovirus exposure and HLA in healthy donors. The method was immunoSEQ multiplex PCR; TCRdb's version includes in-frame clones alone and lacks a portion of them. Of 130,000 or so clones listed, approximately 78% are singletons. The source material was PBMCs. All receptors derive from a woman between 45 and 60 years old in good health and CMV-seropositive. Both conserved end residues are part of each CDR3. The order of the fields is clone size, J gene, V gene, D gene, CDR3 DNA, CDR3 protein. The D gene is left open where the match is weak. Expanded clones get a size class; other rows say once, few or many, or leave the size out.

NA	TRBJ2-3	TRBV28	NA	TGTGCCAGCAGTTTAAGGTACAGGGGCACAGATACGCAGTATTTT	CASSLRYRGTDTQYF
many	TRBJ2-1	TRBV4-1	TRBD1	TGCGCCAGCAGCCAAGTGGGAGACAGGGAAACGACTGAGCAGTTCTTC	CASSQVGDRETTEQFF
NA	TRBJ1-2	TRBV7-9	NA	TGTGCCAGCAGCTTTAGCTCGGGGGGAGGTGATGGCTACACCTTC	CASSFSSGGGDGYTF
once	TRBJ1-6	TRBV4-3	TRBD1	TGCGCCAGCAGCCAAGAAACAGGGGATTCACCCCTCCACTTT	CASSQETGDSPLHF
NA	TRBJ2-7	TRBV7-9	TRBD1	TGTGCCAGCAGCTACCAAAGGGACAGGTCCTACGAGCAGTACTTC	CASSYQRDRSYEQYF
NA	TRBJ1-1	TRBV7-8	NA	TGTGCCAGCAGCTTATTTATTGGACAGCACACTGAAGCTTTCTTT	CASSLFIGQHTEAFF
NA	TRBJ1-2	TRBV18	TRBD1	TGTGCCAGCTCACCCCCCAGGGGGCTCGGCTATGGCTACACCTTC	CASSPPRGLGYGYTF
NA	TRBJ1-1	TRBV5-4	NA	TGTGCCAGCAGCGTGGACATCACTGAAGCTTTCTTT	CASSVDITEAFF
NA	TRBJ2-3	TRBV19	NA	TGTGCCAGTAGTATAGAACTCACAGATACGCAGTATTTT	CASSIELTDTQYF
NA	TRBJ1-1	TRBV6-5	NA	TGTGCCAGCTTGGGGGGAGGTCACACGGAAGCTTTCTTT	CASLGGGHTEAFF
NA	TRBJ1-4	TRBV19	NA	TGTGCCAGTAGTATTGCCCGGGACTCGGGGAGAAGCAATGAAAAACTGTTTTTT	CASSIARDSGRSNEKLFF
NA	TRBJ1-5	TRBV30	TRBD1	TGTGCCTGGGACCACAGGGGGAATCAGCCCCAGCATTTT	CAWDHRGNQPQHF
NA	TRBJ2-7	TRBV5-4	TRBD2	TGTGCCAGCAGCTTCACCCGGACTAGCGGGCCGAATTACGAGCAGTACTTC	CASSFTRTSGPNYEQYF
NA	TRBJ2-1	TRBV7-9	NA	TGTGCCAGCTCGGCCCGAACTAGCTCCTACAATGAGCAGTTCTTC	CASSARTSSYNEQFF
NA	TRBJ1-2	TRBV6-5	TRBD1	TGTGCCAGCAGTTACTCGGGACAGGGGGCAGGCTATGGCTACACCTTC	CASSYSGQGAGYGYTF